This T cell receptor beta chain was recorded in a study of cytomegalovirus exposure and HLA in healthy donors. Study conclusions and caveats: Researchers reported that three CMV-associated chains were confirmed in vitro as CMV antigen-specific. In a later analysis, TCR beta V- and J-gene trimming was associated with a missense DCLRE1C variant. CMV serostatus alone was available as immune exposure information. A later analysis associated some 18,000 TCR beta sequences with HLA alleles at a 0.05 false discovery rate.

This CDR3 is built from 14 residues. The germline V gene has CDR1 SGHKS and CDR2 YYEKEE (reference sequence). V was trimmed by 0 bases and J by 4 bases, leaving 8 bases between them. Primers: 60 Vbeta forward and 13 Jbeta reverse. TCRdb's copy holds only in-frame clones and misses some; the assay was immunoSEQ multiplex PCR. The sample has under 200,000 clones, approximately 70% seen once. For this clone: What it binds is not known.

V and J are TRBV5-5 and TRBJ1-3; no reliable D call. The sequenced sample was PBMCs. The source of this sequence is a woman in her twenties or thirties in good health and CMV-seronegative. CDR3 coding DNA: TGTGCCAGCAGCTTGGCGGTTGTAGGAAACACCATATATTTT. Translated: CASSLAVVGNTIYF.